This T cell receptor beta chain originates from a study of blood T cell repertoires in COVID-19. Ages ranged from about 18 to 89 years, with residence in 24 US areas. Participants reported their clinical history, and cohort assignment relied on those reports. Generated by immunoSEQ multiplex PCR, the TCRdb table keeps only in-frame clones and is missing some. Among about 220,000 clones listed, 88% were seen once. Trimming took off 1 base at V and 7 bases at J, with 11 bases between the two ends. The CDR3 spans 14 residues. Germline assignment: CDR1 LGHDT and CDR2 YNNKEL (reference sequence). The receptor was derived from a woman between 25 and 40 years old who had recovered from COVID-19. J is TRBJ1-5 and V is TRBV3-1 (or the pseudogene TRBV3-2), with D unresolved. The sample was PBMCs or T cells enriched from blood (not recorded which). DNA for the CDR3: TGTGCCAGCAGCCAAGTAGGATCCGGGCAGCCCCAGCATTTT. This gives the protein CASSQVGSGQPQHF.